Below are 5 T cell receptor beta chains sequenced from a single sample in a study of shared clonotypes between healthy human individuals. Data came from immunoSEQ multiplex PCR; TCRdb stores just in-frame clones and leaves some out. Counted here are about 470,000 clones, more than 75% occurring once; the ten biggest clones make up approximately 13%. Sequencing was performed on PBMCs. These receptor sequences come from a woman aged 40-49 years in good health. Some clones in this sample may be carry-over from other donors' samples.

This clone was seen a single time. The chain recombines TRBV16 with TRBJ2-5; D call uncertain. The CDR3 extends over 17 amino acids. V lost 1 base to trimming and J lost 4 bases, with 19 bases between them. Germline V CDR1 and CDR2: KGHSY, FQNENV. The CDR3 reads CASSQLERGNKGETQYF. The CDR3 region has the DNA TGTGCCAGCAGCCAATTAGAGAGAGGAAATAAGGGAGAGACCCAGTACTTC. The full variable domain, rest sourced from reference TRBV16 and TRBJ2-5, is GEEVAQTPKHLVRGEGQKAKLYCAPIKGHSYVFWYQQVLKNEFKFLISFQNENVFDETGMPKERFSAKCLPNSPCSLEIQATKLEDSAVYFCASSQLERGNKGETQYFGPGTRLLVL.

The CDR3 coding sequence is TGTGCCAGTAGTATTCCGGGACAGCCTTACAATGAGCAGTTCTTC. This codes for CASSIPGQPYNEQFF. The chain combines TRBV19 with TRBJ2-1; 7 bases line up with TRBD1. CDR3 length equals 15 residues. Trimming took 3 bases from V and 4 from J; bases not matched to a gene: 6. Germline CDR1 reads LNHDA; CDR2 reads SQIVND (reference sequence).

The chain joins TRBV27 to TRBJ2-1; weak D call: TRBD2 (6 bases). The CDR3 contains 16 residues. Trimming stripped 9 bases from V and 6 bases from J, with 24 bases between. Germline values: CDR1 MNHEY, CDR2 SMNVEV (reference sequence). This chain's CDR3 is CASTSPLRRGRNEQFF. CDR3 DNA: TGTGCCAGTACATCACCCTTGAGGAGGGGCCGCAATGAGCAGTTCTTC.

The V call is TRBV30, the J call TRBJ1-2, with 9 bases fitting TRBD1. CDR1 and CDR2 from the germline V gene are GTSNPN and SVGIG (reference sequence). The CDR3 covers 14 residues. V was pared by 4 bases and J by 6 bases, with 9 bases of the junction left unmatched. The CDR3, as DNA: TGTGCCTGGAACCGGGACAGGGATGTAGATGGCTACACCTTC. Protein: CAWNRDRDVDGYTF.

This clone was found a few times. The chain is built from TRBV28 and TRBJ2-1, with 9 bases aligning to TRBD1. In germline, CDR1 is MDHEN, CDR2 SYDVKM. Trimming cost V 6 bases and J 6 bases; bases outside gene matches: 9. This CDR3 has 15 amino acids. The CDR3 protein is CASRTAGTGSNEQFF. The CDR3 DNA reads as TGTGCCAGCAGGACAGCCGGGACAGGGAGCAATGAGCAGTTCTTC.